This TCR beta chain was retrieved from a study of T cell repertoires in cytomegalovirus infection. Study-wide results and caveats: Frequencies of public TCR beta families were cumulated, and this identified carriers of CMV plus the relevant HLA.

CDR3 size: 16 residues. V lost 4 bases to trimming and J lost 4 bases, with 18 bases between them. Germline loops: CDR1 SGDLS, CDR2 YYNGEE. This clonotype was found a few times. Antigen unknown. TCRdb reprocessed the reads via MiXCR and lists one record per CDR3 protein. The repertoire holds around 440,000 distinct CDR3 sequences, with around 11% as singletons. The receptor was isolated from a human donor in good health (CMV status not recorded). Some clones in this sample may be carry-over from other donors' samples. Sequencing input: PBMCs. This chain connects TRBV9 to TRBJ2-1; a weak D match, TRBD2 (5 bases). The CDR3 DNA reads as TGTGCCAGCAGCCTCGGGGTAGGGAGTTCTTACAATGAGCAGTTCTTC. Translated: CASSLGVGSSYNEQFF. The full variable domain, rest sourced from reference TRBV9 and TRBJ2-1, is DSGVTQTPKHLITATGQRVTLRCSPRSGDLSVYWYQQSLDQGLQFLIQYYNGEERAKGNILERFSAQQFPDLHSELNLSSLELGDSALYFCASSLGVGSSYNEQFFGPGTRLTVL.